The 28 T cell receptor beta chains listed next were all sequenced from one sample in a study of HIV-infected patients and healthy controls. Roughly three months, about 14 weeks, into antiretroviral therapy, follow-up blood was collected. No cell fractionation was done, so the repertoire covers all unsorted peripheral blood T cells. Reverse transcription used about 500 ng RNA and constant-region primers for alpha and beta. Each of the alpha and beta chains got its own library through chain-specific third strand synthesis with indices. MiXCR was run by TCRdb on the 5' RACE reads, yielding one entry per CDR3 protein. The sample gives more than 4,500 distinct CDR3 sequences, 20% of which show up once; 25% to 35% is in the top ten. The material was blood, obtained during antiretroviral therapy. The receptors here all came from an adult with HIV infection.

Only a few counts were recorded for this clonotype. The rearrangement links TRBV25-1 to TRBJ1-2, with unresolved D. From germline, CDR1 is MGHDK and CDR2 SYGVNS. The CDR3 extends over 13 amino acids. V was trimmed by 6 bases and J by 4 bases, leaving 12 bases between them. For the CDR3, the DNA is TGTGCCAGCAGCGGGCCCCAGGTCTATGGCTACACCTTC. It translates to CASSGPQVYGYTF.

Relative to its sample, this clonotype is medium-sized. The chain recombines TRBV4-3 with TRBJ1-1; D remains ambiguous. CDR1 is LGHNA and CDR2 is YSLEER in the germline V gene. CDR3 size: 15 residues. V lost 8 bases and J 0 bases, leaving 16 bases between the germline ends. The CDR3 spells CASRPSRRVNTEAFF. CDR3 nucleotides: TGCGCCAGCCGACCCTCTCGACGGGTGAACACTGAAGCTTTCTTT.

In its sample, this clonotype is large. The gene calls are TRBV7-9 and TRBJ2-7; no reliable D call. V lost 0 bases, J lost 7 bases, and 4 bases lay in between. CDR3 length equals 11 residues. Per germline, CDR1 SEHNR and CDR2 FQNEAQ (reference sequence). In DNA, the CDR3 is TGTGCCAGCAGCTTAGCAGAGGAGCAGTACTTC. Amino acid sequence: CASSLAEEQYF.

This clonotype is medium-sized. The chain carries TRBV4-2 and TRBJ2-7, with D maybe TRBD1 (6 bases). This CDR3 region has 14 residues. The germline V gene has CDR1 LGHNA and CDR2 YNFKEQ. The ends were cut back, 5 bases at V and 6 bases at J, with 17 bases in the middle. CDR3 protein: CASSTSGTPSEQYF. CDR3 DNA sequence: TGTGCCAGCAGCACATCCGGGACACCCTCCGAGCAGTACTTC.

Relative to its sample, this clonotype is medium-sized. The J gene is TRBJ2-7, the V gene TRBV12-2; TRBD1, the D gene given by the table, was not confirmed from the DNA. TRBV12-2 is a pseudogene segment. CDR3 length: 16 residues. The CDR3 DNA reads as TGTGCAAGTCGCAAAAGCGGGGCGTCGACCTATTACGAGCAGTACTTC. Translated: CASRKSGASTYYEQYF.

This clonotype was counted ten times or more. The CDR3 reads CSVGRSYQETQYF. In nucleotides, the CDR3 is TGCAGCGTTGGACGGTCGTACCAAGAGACCCAGTACTTC. The rearrangement joins TRBV29-1 to TRBJ2-5; no clear D gene. Trimming pared 4 bases from V and 0 bases from J, leaving 9 bases between. Germline assignment: CDR1 SQVTM and CDR2 ANQGSEA. The CDR3 length is 13 residues.

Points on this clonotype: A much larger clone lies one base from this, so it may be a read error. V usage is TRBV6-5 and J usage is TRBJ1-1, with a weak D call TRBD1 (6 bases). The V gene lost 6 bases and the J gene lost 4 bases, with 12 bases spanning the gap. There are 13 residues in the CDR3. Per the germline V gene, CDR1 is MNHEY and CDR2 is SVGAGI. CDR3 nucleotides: TGTGCCAGCAGAAAACAGGGTAGCACTGAAGCTTTCTTT. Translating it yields CASRKQGSTEAFF.

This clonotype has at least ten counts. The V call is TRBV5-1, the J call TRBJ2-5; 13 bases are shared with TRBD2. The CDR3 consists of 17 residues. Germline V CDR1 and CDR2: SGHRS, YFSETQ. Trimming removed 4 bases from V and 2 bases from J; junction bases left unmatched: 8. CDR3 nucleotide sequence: TGCGCCAGCAGCCCCCCTAGGACTAGCGGGGGACAAGAGACCCAGTACTTC. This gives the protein CASSPPRTSGGQETQYF. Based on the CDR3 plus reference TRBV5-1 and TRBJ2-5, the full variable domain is KAGVTQTPRYLIKTRGQQVTLSCSPISGHRSVSWYQQTPGQGLQFLFEYFSETQRNKGNFPGRFSGRQFSNSRSEMNVSTLELGDSALYLCASSPPRTSGGQETQYFGPGTRLLVL.

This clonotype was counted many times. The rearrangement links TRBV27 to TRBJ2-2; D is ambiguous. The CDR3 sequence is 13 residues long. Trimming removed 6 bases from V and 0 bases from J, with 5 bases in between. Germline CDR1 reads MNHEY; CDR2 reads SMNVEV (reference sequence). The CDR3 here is CASREANTGELFF. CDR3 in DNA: TGTGCCAGCAGAGAGGCGAACACCGGGGAGCTGTTTTTT.

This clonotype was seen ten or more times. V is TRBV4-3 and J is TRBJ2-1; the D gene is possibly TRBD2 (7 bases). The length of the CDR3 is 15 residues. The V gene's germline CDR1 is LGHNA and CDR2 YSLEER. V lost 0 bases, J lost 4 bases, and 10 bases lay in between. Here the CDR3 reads CASSQDGGRYNEQFF. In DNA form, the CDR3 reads TGCGCCAGCAGCCAAGACGGGGGGCGTTACAATGAGCAGTTCTTC.

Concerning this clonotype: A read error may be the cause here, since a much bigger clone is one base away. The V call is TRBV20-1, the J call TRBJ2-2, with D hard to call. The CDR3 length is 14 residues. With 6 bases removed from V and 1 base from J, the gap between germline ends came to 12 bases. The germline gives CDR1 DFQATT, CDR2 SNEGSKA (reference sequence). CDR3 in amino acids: CSAVGYLNTGELFF. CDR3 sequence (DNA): TGCAGTGCCGTCGGGTATCTGAACACCGGGGAGCTGTTTTTT.

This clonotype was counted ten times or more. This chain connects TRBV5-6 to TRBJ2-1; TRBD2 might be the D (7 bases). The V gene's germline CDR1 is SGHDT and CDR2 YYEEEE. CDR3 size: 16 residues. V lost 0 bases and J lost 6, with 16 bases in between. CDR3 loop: CASSLDGGGWGNEQFF. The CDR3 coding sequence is TGTGCCAGCAGCTTGGATGGCGGGGGCTGGGGCAATGAGCAGTTCTTC. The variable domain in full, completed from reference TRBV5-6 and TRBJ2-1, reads DAGVTQSPTHLIKTRGQQVTLRCSPKSGHDTVSWYQQALGQGPQFIFQYYEEEERQRGNFPDRFSGHQFPNYSSELNVNALLLGDSALYLCASSLDGGGWGNEQFFGPGTRLTVL.

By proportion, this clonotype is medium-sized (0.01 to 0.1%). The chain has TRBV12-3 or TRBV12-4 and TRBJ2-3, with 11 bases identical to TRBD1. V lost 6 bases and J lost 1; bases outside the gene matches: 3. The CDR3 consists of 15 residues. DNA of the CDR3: TGTGCCAGCAGCCGGACAGGGGGCCGCACAGATACGCAGTATTTT. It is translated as CASSRTGGRTDTQYF.

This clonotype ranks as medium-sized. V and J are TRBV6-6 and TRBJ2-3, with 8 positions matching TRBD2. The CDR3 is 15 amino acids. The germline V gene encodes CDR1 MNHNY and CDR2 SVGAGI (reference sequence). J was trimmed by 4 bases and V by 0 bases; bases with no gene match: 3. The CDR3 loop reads CASSYSRRGADTQYF. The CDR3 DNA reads TGTGCCAGCAGTTACTCAAGGCGGGGGGCAGATACGCAGTATTTT.

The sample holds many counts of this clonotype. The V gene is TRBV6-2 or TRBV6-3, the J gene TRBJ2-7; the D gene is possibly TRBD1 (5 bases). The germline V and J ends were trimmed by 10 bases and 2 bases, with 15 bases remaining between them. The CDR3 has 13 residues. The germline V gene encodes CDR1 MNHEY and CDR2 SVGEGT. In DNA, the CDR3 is TGTGCCACCGTGCAAGGGGTCCCCTACGAGCAGTACTTC. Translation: CATVQGVPYEQYF.

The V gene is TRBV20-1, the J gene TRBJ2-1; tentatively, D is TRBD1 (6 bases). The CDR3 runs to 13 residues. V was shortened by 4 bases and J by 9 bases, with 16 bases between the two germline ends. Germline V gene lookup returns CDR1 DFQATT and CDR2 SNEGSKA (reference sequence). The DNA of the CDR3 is TGCAGTGCTACCACTAGGGACACGAGTGAGCAGTTCTTC. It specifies CSATTRDTSEQFF.

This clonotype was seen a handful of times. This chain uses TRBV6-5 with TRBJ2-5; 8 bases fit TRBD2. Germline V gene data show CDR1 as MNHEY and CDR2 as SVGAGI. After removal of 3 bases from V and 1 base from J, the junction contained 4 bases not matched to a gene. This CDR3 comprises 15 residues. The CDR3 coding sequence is TGTGCCAGCAGTTATTTCGGGACTAGCCAAGAGACCCAGTACTTC. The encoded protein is CASSYFGTSQETQYF.

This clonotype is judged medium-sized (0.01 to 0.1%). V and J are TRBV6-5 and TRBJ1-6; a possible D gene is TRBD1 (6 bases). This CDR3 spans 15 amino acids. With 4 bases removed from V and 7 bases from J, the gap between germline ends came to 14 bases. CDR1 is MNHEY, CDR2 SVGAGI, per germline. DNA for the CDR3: TGTGCCAGCAGTTGGACCGGGGGACAAAATTCACCCCTCCACTTT. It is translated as CASSWTGGQNSPLHF.

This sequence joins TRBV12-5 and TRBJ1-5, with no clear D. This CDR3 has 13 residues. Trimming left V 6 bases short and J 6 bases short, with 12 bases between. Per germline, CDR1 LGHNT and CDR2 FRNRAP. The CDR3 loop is CASGKNDFQPQHF. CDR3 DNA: TGTGCTAGTGGAAAAAACGACTTTCAGCCCCAGCATTTT.

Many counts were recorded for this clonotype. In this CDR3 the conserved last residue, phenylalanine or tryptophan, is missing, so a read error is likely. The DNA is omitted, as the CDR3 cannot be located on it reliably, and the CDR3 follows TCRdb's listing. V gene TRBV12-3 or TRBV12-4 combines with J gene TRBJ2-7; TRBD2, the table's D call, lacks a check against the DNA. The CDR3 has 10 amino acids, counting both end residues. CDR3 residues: CASSLPTLGG.

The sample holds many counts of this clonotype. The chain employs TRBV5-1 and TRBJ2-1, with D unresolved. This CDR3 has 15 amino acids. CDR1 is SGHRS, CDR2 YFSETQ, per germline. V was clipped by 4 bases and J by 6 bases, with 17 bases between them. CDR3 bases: TGCGCCAGCAGCGAGAAGATTCCGGTCCCCAATGAGCAGTTCTTC. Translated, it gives CASSEKIPVPNEQFF.

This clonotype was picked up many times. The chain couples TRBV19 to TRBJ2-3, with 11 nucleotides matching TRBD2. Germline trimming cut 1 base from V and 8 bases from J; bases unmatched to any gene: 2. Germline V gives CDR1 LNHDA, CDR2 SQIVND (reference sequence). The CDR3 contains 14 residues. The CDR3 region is CASSIVSGGATQYF. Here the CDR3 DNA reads TGTGCCAGTAGTATAGTTAGCGGGGGGGCTACGCAGTATTTT.

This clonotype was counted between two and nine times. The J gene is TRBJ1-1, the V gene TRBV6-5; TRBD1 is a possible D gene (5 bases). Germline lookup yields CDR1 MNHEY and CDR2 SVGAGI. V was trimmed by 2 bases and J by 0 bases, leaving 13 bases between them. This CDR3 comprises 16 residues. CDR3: CASSYGGAVLNTEAFF. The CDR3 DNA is TGTGCCAGCAGTTACGGAGGGGCCGTCTTGAACACTGAAGCTTTCTTT.

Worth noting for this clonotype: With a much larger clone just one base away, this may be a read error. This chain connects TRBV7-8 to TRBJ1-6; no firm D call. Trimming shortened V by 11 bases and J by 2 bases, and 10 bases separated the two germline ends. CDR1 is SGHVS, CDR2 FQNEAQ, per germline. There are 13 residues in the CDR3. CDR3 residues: CAGVGPYNSPLHF. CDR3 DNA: TGTGCCGGGGTGGGCCCCTATAATTCACCCCTCCACTTT.

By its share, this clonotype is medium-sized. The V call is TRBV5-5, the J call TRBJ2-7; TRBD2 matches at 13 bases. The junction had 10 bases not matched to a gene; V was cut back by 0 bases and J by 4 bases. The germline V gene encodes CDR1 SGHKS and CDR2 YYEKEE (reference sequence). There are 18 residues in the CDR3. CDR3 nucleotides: TGTGCCAGCAGCTTGGGTCGCTGGGGACTAGCGGGGAGGTACGAGCAGTACTTC. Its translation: CASSLGRWGLAGRYEQYF.

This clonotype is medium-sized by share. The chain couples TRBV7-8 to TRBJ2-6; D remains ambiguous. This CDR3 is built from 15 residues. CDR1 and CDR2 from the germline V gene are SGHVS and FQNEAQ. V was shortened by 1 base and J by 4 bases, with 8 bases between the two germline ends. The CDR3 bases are TGTGCCAGCAGCTTAGGGAGTTTGGGGGCCAACGTCCTGACTTTC. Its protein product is CASSLGSLGANVLTF.

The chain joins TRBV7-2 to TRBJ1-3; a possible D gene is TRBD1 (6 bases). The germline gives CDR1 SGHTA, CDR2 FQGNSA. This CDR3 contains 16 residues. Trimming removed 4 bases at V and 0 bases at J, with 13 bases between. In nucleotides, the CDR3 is TGTGCCAGCAGCTCTGGGGGGGCTACCTCTGGAAACACCATATATTTT. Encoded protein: CASSSGGATSGNTIYF.

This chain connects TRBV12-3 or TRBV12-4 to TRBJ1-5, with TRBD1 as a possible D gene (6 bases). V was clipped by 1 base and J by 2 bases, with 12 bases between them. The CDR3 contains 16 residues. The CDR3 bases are TGTGCCAGCAGTTTAGAGGGGGAAGGGGGCAATCAGCCCCAGCATTTT. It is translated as CASSLEGEGGNQPQHF.